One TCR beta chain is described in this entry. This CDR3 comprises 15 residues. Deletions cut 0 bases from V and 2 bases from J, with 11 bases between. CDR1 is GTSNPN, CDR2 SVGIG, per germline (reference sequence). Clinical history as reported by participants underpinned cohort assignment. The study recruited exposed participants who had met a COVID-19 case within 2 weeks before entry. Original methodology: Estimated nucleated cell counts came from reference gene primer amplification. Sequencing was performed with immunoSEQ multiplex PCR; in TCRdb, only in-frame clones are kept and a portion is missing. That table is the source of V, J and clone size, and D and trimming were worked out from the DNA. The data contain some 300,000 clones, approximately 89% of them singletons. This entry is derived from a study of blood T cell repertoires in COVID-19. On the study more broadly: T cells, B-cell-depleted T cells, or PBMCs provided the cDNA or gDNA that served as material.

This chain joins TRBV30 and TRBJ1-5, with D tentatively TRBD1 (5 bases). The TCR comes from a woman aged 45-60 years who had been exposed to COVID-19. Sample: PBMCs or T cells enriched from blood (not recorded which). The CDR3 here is CAWSVEGARNQPQHF. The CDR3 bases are TGTGCCTGGAGTGTAGAAGGGGCCCGCAATCAGCCCCAGCATTTT.